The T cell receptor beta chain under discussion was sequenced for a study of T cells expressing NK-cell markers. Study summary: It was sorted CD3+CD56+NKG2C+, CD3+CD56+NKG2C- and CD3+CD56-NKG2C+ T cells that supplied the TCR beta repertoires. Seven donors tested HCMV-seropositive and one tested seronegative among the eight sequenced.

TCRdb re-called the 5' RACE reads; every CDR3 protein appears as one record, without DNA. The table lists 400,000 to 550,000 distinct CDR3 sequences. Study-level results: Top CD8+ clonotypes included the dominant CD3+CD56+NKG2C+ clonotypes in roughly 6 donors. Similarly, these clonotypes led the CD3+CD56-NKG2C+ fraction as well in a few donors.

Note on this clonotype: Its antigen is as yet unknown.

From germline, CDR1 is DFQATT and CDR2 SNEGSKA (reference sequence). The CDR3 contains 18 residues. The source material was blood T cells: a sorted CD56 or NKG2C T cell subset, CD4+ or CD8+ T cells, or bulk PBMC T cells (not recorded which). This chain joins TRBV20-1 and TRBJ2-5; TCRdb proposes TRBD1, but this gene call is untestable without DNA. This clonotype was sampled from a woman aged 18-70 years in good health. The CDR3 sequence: CSARDPSRAGGSRETQYF.